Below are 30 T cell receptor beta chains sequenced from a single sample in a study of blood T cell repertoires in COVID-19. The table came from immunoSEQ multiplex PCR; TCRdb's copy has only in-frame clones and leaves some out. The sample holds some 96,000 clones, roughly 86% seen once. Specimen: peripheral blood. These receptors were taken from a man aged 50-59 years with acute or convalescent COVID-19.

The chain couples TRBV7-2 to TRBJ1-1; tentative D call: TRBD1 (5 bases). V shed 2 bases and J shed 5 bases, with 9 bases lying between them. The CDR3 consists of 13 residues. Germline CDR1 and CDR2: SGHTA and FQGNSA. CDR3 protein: CASSLNRITEAFF. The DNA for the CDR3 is TGTGCCAGCAGCTTAAACAGGATAACTGAAGCTTTCTTT.

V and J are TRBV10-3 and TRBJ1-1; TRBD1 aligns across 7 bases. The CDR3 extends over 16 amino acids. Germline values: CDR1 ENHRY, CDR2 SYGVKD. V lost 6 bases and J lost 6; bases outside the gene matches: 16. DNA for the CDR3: TGTGCCATCAGCCTAGAGTTCGAGACAGGGAGGCCTGAAGCTTTCTTT. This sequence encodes CAISLEFETGRPEAFF.

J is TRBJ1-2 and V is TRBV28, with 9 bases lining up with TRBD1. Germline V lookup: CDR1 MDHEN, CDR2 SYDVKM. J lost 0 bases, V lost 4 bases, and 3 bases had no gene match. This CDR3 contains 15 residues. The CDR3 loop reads CASSSTGGSNYGYTF. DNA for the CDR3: TGTGCCAGCAGTTCTACAGGGGGCTCTAACTATGGCTACACCTTC.

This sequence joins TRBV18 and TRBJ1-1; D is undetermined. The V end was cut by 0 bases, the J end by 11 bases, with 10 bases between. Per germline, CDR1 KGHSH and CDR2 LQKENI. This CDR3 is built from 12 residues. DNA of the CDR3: TGTGCCAGCTCACCACCTACTAAACGGGCTTTCTTT. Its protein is CASSPPTKRAFF.

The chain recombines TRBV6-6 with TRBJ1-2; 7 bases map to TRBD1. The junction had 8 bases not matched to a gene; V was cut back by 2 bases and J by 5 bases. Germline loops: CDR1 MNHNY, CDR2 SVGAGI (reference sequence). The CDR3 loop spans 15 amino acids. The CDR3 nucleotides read TGTGCCAGCAGTTACGGGTCTACAGGGGATTATGGCTACACCTTC. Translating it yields CASSYGSTGDYGYTF.

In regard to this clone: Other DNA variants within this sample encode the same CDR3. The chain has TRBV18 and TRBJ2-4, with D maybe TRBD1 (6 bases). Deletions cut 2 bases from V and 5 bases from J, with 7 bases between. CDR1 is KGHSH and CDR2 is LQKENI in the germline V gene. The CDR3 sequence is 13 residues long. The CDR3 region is CASSPNRENIQYF. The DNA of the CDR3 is TGTGCCAGCTCACCAAACAGGGAAAACATTCAGTACTTC.

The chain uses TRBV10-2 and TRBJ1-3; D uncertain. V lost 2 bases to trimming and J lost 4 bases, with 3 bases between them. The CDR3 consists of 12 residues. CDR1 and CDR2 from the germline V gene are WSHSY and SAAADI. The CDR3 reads CASSEEGNTIYF. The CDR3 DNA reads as TGCGCCAGCAGTGAGGAGGGAAACACCATATATTTT.

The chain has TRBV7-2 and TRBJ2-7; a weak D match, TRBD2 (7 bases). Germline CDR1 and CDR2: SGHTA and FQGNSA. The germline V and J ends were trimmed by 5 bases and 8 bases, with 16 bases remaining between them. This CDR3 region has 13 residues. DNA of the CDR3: TGTGCCAGCAGCCAAGGGGGGGGATTTAAGCAGTACTTC. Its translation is CASSQGGGFKQYF.

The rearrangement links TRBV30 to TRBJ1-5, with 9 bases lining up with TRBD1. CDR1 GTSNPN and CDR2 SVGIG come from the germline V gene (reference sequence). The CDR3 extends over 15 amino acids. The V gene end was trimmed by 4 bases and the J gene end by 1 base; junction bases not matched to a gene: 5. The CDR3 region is CAWKGQGLSNQPQHF. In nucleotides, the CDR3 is TGTGCCTGGAAGGGACAGGGACTGAGCAATCAGCCCCAGCATTTT.

The CDR3, as DNA: TGTGCCAGCAAGGGGCCAGGGGCGAATCAGCCCCAGCATTTT. Encoded protein: CASKGPGANQPQHF. This rearrangement joins TRBV6-5 to TRBJ1-5, with a tentative D call TRBD1 (6 bases). V gave up 7 bases and J gave up 4 bases, with 14 bases separating them. The CDR3 totals 14 residues. Germline CDR1 is MNHEY and CDR2 is SVGAGI.

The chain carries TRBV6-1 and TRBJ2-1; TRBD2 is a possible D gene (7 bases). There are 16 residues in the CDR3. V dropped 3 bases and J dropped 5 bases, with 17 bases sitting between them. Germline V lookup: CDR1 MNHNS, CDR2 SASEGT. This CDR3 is CASSDLTSRGHNEQFF. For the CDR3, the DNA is TGTGCCAGCAGTGACTTGACTAGCCGGGGGCACAATGAGCAGTTCTTC.

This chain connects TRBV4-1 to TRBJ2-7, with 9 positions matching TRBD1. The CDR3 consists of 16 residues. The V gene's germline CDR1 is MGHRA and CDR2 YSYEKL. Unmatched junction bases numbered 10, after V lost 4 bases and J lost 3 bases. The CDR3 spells CASSPRTGASLYEQYF. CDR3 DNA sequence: TGCGCCAGCAGCCCTAGGACAGGGGCTAGCCTCTACGAGCAGTACTTC.

The CDR3, as DNA: TGTGCCAGCAGCCACAGGGCCGGCAATCAGCCCCAGCATTTT. Protein: CASSHRAGNQPQHF. The chain carries TRBV4-2 and TRBJ1-5; weak D call: TRBD1 (5 bases). Germline-derived CDR1 and CDR2 are LGHNA and YNFKEQ. Trimming shortened V by 3 bases and J by 2 bases, and 8 bases separated the two germline ends. The CDR3 loop spans 14 amino acids.

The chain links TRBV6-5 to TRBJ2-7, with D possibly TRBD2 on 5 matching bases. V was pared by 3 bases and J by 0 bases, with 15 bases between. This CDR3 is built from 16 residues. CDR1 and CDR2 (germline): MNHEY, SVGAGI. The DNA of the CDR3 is TGTGCCAGCAGTTATTCTTGGGGAGAAAGCTCCTACGAGCAGTACTTC. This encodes CASSYSWGESSYEQYF.

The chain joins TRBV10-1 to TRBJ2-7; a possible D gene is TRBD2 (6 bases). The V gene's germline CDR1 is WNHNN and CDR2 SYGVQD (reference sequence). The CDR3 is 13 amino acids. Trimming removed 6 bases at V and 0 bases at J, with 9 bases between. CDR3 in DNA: TGCGCCAGCAGCGGGAGTGGCTCCTACGAGCAGTACTTC. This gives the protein CASSGSGSYEQYF.

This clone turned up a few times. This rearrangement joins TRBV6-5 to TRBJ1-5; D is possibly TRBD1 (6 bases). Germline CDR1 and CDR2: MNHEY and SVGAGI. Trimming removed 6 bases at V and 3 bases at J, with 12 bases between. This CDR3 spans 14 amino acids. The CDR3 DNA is TGTGCCAGCAGGGCCTCAGGGGTCAATCAGCCCCAGCATTTT. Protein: CASRASGVNQPQHF.

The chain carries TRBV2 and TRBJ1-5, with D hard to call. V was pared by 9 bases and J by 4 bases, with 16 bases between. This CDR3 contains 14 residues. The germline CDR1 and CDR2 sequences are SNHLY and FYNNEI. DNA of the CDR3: TGTGCCAGTCACAACAATGCGGTAAATCAGCCCCAGCATTTT. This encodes CASHNNAVNQPQHF. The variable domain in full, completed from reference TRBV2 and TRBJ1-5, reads EPEVTQTPSHQVTQMGQEVILRCVPISNHLYFYWYRQILGQKVEFLVSFYNNEISEKSEIFDDQFSVERPDGSNFTLKIRSTKLEDSAMYFCASHNNAVNQPQHFGDGTRLSIL.

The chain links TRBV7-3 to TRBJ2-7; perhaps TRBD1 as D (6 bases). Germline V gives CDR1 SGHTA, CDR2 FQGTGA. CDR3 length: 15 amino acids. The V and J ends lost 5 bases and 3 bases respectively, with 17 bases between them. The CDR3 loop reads CASSPSGTNNYEQYF. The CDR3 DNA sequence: TGTGCCAGCAGCCCCTCCGGGACAAATAACTACGAGCAGTACTTC.

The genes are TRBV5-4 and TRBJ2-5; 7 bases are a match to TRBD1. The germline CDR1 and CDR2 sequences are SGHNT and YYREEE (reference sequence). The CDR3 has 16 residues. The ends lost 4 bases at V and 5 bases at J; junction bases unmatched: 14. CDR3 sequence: CASSTIDRVSRETQYF. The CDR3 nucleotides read TGTGCCAGCAGCACGATCGACAGGGTCAGTCGGGAGACCCAGTACTTC.

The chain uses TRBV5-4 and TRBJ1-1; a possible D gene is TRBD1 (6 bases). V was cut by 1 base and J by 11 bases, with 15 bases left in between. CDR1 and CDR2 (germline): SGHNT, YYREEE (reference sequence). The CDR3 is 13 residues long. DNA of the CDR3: TGTGCCAGCAGCTTGATTCCAGGGGCGGCGGCTTTCTTT. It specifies CASSLIPGAAAFF. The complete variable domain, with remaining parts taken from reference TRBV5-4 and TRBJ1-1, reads ETGVTQSPTHLIKTRGQQVTLRCSSQSGHNTVSWYQQALGQGPQFIFQYYREEENGRGNFPPRFSGLQFPNYSSELNVNALELDDSALYLCASSLIPGAAAFFGQGTRLTVV.

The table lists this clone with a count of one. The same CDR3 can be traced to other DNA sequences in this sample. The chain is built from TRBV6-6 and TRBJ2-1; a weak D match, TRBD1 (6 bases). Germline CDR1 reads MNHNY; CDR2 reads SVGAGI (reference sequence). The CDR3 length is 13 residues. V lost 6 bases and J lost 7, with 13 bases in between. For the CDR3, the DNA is TGTGCCAGCAGGTCCGGGACATATAATGAGCAGTTCTTC. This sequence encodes CASRSGTYNEQFF.

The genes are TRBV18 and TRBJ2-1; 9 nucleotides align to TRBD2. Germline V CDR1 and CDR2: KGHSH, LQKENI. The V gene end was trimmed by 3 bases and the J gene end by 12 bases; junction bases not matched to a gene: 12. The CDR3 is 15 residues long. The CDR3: CASSPRLAEGAGQFF. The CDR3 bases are TGTGCCAGCTCACCGCGACTAGCGGAGGGTGCGGGGCAGTTCTTC. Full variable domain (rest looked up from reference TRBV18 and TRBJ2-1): NAGVMQNPRHLVRRRGQEARLRCSPMKGHSHVYWYRQLPEEGLKFMVYLQKENIIDESGMPKERFSAEFPKEGPSILRIQQVVRGDSAAYFCASSPRLAEGAGQFFGPGTRLTVL.

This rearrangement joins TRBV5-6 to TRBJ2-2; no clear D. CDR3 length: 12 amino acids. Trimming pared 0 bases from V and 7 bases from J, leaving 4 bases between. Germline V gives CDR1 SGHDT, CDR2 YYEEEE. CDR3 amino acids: CASSLVFGELFF. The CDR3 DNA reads TGTGCCAGCAGCTTGGTCTTCGGGGAGCTGTTTTTT.

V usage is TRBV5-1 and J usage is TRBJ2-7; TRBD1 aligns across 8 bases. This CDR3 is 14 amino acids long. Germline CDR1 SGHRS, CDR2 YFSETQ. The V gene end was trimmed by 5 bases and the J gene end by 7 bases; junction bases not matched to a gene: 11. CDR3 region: CASRDGTGPGEQYF. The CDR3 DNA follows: TGCGCCAGCAGGGACGGGACAGGACCGGGGGAGCAGTACTTC.

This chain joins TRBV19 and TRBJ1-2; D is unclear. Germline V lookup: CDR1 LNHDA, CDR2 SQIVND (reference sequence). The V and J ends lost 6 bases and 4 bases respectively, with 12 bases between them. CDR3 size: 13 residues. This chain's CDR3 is CASRETGIYGYTF. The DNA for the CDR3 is TGTGCCAGTAGGGAGACGGGAATCTATGGCTACACCTTC.

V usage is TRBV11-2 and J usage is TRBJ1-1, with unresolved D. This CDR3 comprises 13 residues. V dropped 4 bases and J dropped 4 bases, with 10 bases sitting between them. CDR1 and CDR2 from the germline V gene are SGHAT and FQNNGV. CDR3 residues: CASSSLAFTEAFF. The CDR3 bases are TGTGCCAGCAGCTCCCTCGCGTTCACTGAAGCTTTCTTT.

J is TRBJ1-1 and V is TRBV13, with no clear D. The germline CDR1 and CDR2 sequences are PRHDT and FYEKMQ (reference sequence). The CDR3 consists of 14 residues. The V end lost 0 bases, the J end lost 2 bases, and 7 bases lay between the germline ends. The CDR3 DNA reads TGTGCCAGCAGCTTAGGTTCGAGAAACACTGAAGCTTTCTTT. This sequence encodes CASSLGSRNTEAFF.

The CDR3 loop is CASSSSRDRVPYEQYF. Here the CDR3 DNA reads TGCGCCAGCAGCTCAAGCCGGGACAGGGTCCCCTACGAGCAGTACTTC. V usage is TRBV5-1 and J usage is TRBJ2-7, with 9 nucleotides matching TRBD1. Germline lookup yields CDR1 SGHRS and CDR2 YFSETQ. V was clipped by 3 bases and J by 2 bases; unmatched bases: 9. This CDR3 spans 16 amino acids.

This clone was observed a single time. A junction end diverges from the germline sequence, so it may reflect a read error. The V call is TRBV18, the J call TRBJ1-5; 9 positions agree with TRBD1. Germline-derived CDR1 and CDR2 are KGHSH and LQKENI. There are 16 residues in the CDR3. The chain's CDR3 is CASSGPPGQGNQPQHF. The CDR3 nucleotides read TGTGCCAGCTCAGGACCGCCGGGACAGGGCAACCAGCCCCAGCATTTT.

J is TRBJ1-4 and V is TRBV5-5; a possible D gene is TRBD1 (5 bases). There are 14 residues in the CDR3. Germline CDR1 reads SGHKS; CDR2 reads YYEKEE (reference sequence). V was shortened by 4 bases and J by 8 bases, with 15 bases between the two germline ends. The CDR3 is CASSETDIGEKLFF. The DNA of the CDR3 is TGTGCCAGCAGCGAAACGGACATCGGGGAAAAACTGTTTTTT.